The next 19 T cell receptor beta chains were all read from a single sample in a study of beta chain features in type 1 diabetes. Of the isolated RNA, all was reverse transcribed, and so the sequenced material was expressed TCRB transcripts. Sequencing used immunoSEQ multiplex PCR; TCRdb keeps in-frame clones, though not all of them. The sample comprises about 360,000 clones, roughly an eighth of which are singletons, and more than 0.015% rests with the top ten. The material sequenced was naive CD4+ T cells from blood. Source of these receptors: a man between 18 and 29 years old in good health.

The chain carries TRBV28 and TRBJ2-6; TRBD1 matches 8 bases. This CDR3 has 16 amino acids. V was clipped by 4 bases and J by 3 bases; unmatched bases: 5. Looked up from germline, CDR1 is MDHEN and CDR2 is SYDVKM. The CDR3, as DNA: TGTGCCAGCAGTTCACAGGGGGTAGGTGGGGCCAACGTCCTGACTTTC. It encodes CASSSQGVGGANVLTF.

This clone has just a few counts. The chain has TRBV29-1 and TRBJ2-5, with TRBD2 matching 8 bases. Trimming cost V 5 bases and J 5 bases; bases outside gene matches: 10. Germline V gene sequence: CDR1 SQVTM, CDR2 ANQGSEA. CDR3 length: 14 residues. CDR3 region: CSVSPGLVGETQYF. As DNA, the CDR3 is TGCAGCGTTTCCCCGGGACTAGTAGGCGAGACCCAGTACTTC. Complete variable domain (other parts from reference TRBV29-1 and TRBJ2-5): SAVISQKPSRDICQRGTSLTIQCQVDSQVTMMFWYRQQPGQSLTLIATANQGSEATYESGFVIDKFPISRPNLTFSTLTVSNMSPEDSSIYLCSVSPGLVGETQYFGPGTRLLVL.

The chain uses TRBV2 and TRBJ1-5, with D perhaps TRBD1 (5 bases). Trimming pared 4 bases from V and 5 bases from J, leaving 12 bases between. The germline V gene has CDR1 SNHLY and CDR2 FYNNEI. The CDR3 loop spans 14 amino acids. The CDR3 DNA sequence: TGTGCCAGCAGTGTGCCGGGACTCCATCAGCCCCAGCATTTT. Protein sequence: CASSVPGLHQPQHF.

This clone was detected a few times. The chain combines TRBV28 with TRBJ2-3; D unclear. The CDR3 consists of 12 residues. CDR1 is MDHEN, CDR2 SYDVKM, per germline. Trimming cost V 1 base and J 6 bases, with 5 bases left between them. The CDR3 DNA sequence: TGTGCCAGCAGTTTATTAGCCGATACGCAGTATTTT. Translated: CASSLLADTQYF.

V usage is TRBV7-2 and J usage is TRBJ1-1; a possible D gene is TRBD1 (6 bases). The V gene's germline CDR1 is SGHTA and CDR2 FQGNSA. The germline V and J ends were trimmed by 1 base and 6 bases, with 12 bases remaining between them. The CDR3 is 14 amino acids. The CDR3 here is CASSLVVGGAEAFF. The CDR3 nucleotides are TGTGCCAGCAGCTTAGTTGTAGGGGGAGCTGAAGCTTTCTTT.

This clone has more than one count but fewer than ten. The V call is TRBV28, the J call TRBJ2-7; the match to TRBD1 covers 8 bases. The V and J ends lost 11 bases and 1 base, in that order; junction bases with no gene match: 4. Germline loops: CDR1 MDHEN, CDR2 SYDVKM. This CDR3 has 12 residues. The CDR3 DNA sequence: TGTGCCGCCAGACAGGGGTCCTACGAGCAGTACTTC. Residues: CAARQGSYEQYF.

CDR3 nucleotides: TGTGCCAGCAGCTTAATTGGACAGGGGACCCTACGGAGCGGGGAGCTGTTTTTT. This gives the protein CASSLIGQGTLRSGELFF. The gene calls are TRBV7-3 and TRBJ2-2, with TRBD1 matching 9 bases. CDR3 length: 18 residues. Trimming removed 1 base from V and 7 bases from J; junction bases left unmatched: 13. Germline assignment: CDR1 SGHTA and CDR2 FQGTGA.

The chain recombines TRBV15 with TRBJ2-4, with D perhaps matching TRBD1 (6 bases). CDR3 length equals 17 residues. The V gene's germline CDR1 is LNHNV and CDR2 YYDKDF (reference sequence). V dropped 0 bases and J dropped 5 bases, with 17 bases sitting between them. The CDR3 sequence is CATSRDLSRGDENIQYF. The CDR3 bases are TGTGCCACCAGCAGAGATCTTAGCAGGGGCGACGAAAACATTCAGTACTTC.

The V call is TRBV7-8, the J call TRBJ2-5, with 7 bases aligning to TRBD1. CDR3 size: 15 residues. Trimming took 5 bases from V and 7 from J; bases not matched to a gene: 13. In germline, CDR1 is SGHVS, CDR2 FQNEAQ. This CDR3 is CASSRRDSPFGTQYF. CDR3 DNA: TGTGCCAGCAGCCGCCGGGACAGCCCCTTTGGGACCCAGTACTTC.

This clone showed up just a few times. V usage is TRBV10-3 and J usage is TRBJ2-3; 7 bases are a match to TRBD1. The CDR3 has 14 residues. Germline trimming cut 4 bases from V and 4 bases from J; bases unmatched to any gene: 5. The germline V gene has CDR1 ENHRY and CDR2 SYGVKD. The CDR3 region is CAISADRWADTQYF. In DNA form, the CDR3 reads TGTGCCATCAGTGCGGACAGGTGGGCAGATACGCAGTATTTT.

CDR3 sequence reads: CASSHGPKAGVQTQYF. CDR3 DNA sequence: TGCGCCAGCAGTCACGGGCCAAAGGCGGGAGTCCAGACCCAGTACTTC. The gene calls are TRBV4-3 and TRBJ2-5, with TRBD2 matching over 7 bases. The CDR3 has 16 residues. The germline CDR1 and CDR2 sequences are LGHNA and YSLEER. V was pared by 6 bases and J by 6 bases, with 16 bases of the junction left unmatched.

The rearrangement links TRBV30 to TRBJ2-5; no firm D call. CDR1 GTSNPN and CDR2 SVGIG come from the germline V gene (reference sequence). The ends were cut back, 2 bases at V and 4 bases at J, with 5 bases in the middle. This CDR3 has 11 amino acids. CDR3 nucleotide sequence: TGTGCCTGGAGTACCGGAGAGACCCAGTACTTC. This encodes CAWSTGETQYF.

The gene calls are TRBV30 and TRBJ1-2; tentative D call: TRBD1 (5 bases). CDR1 is GTSNPN, CDR2 SVGIG, per germline (reference sequence). V was cut by 3 bases and J by 6 bases, with 11 bases left in between. The CDR3 contains 12 residues. For the CDR3, the DNA is TGTGCCTGGAGGATCCTAGGGGATGGCTACACCTTC. Residues: CAWRILGDGYTF.

This rearrangement joins TRBV7-9 to TRBJ2-5; TRBD1 matches at 10 bases. V lost 4 bases to trimming and J lost 6 bases; unmatched junction nucleotides: 11. Germline loops: CDR1 SEHNR, CDR2 FQNEAQ (reference sequence). The CDR3 loop spans 16 amino acids. This chain's CDR3 is CASSSIRDRGEKTQYF. In DNA, the CDR3 is TGTGCCAGCAGCTCTATCCGGGACAGGGGTGAGAAGACCCAGTACTTC.

The rearrangement joins TRBV5-6 to TRBJ1-2, with D perhaps matching TRBD1 (6 bases). The CDR3 is 11 residues long. Germline values: CDR1 SGHDT, CDR2 YYEEEE. Trimming removed 4 bases from V and 8 bases from J, with 9 bases in between. The DNA for the CDR3 is TGTGCCAGCAGCCGCAGGGGAGGCTACACCTTC. This codes for CASSRRGGYTF.

In this sample, this clone turned up a few times. The chain carries TRBV7-3 and TRBJ2-5; tentatively, D is TRBD1 (5 bases). Germline V lookup: CDR1 SGHTA, CDR2 FQGTGA. The CDR3 is 14 residues long. The V gene lost 4 bases and the J gene lost 5 bases, with 14 bases spanning the gap. The DNA of the CDR3 is TGTGCCAGCAGCTCCAGGGAAAAGATGGAGACCCAGTACTTC. Amino acid sequence: CASSSREKMETQYF.

The chain is built from TRBV5-1 and TRBJ2-3; possibly TRBD1 for D (6 bases). The V and J ends lost 4 bases and 1 base respectively, with 10 bases between them. Germline V CDR1 and CDR2: SGHRS, YFSETQ. The CDR3 runs to 14 residues. The CDR3 here is CASSEQGGTDTQYF. CDR3 DNA: TGCGCCAGCAGCGAACAGGGTGGCACAGATACGCAGTATTTT.

This clone was seen more than once but under ten times. The chain links TRBV19 to TRBJ2-1; TRBD1 matches at 7 bases. With 3 bases clipped from V and 6 bases from J, the junction kept 5 bases outside the gene matches. Germline CDR1 is LNHDA and CDR2 is SQIVND (reference sequence). There are 14 residues in the CDR3. The CDR3 reads CASSMRDSLNEQFF. In DNA, the CDR3 is TGTGCCAGTAGTATGAGGGACAGTCTCAATGAGCAGTTCTTC.

There are a few counts of this clone. Sequence at one end of the junction differs from germline and may be a read error. The V and J genes are TRBV30 and TRBJ1-4; a weak D match, TRBD1 (5 bases). This CDR3 has 12 amino acids. The germline V gene encodes CDR1 GTSNPN and CDR2 SVGIG (reference sequence). The CDR3 loop is CAWSHKAGPGIF. For the CDR3, the DNA is TGTGCCTGGAGCCATAAGGCGGGACCCGGGATTTTT.